This T cell receptor beta chain originates from a study of identical twins. Study-wide findings and caveats: Possibly, invariant MAIT and iNKT cells partly confounded zero-insertion analyses.

Each CDR3 protein is one row after TCRdb ran MiXCR on the 5' RACE reads. The table shows a few hundred thousand distinct CDR3 sequences, with 10% occurring only once. A word on this clonotype: Antigen unknown.

Sequencing was carried out using memory T cells sorted from blood. The origin of this receptor is a man in his fifties or sixties in good health.

DNA of the CDR3: TGCGCCAGCAGCCAAGATCCAGGGAGGATGACAGATACGCAGTATTTT. Residues: CASSQDPGRMTDTQYF. The rearrangement joins TRBV4-3 to TRBJ2-3; tentative D call: TRBD2 (6 bases). With 0 bases removed from V and 3 bases from J, the gap between germline ends came to 13 bases. CDR1 is LGHNA, CDR2 YSLEER, per germline. The CDR3 is 16 residues long.